This T cell receptor beta chain stems from a study of cytomegalovirus exposure and HLA in healthy donors. Study results and caveats: Follow-up analysis later connected one missense variant in DCLRE1C with trimming of TCR beta V- and J-genes. Most of the TCR beta V segments (in an earlier analysis) were productive either about 90% or about 30% of the time. It was shown in a later analysis that HLA-associated TCR beta chains were more clonally expanded than other, equally common chains. Presence/absence analyses treated sequencing depth as roughly uniform across donors.

As for this clone: Its matching antigen is unknown.

The study ran its PCR with 60 Vbeta and 13 Jbeta primers. Generated by immunoSEQ multiplex PCR, the TCRdb table keeps only in-frame clones and is missing some. The sample shows approximately 100,000 clones, over 60% of them seen only once. Per germline, CDR1 SGHRS and CDR2 YFSETQ. The CDR3 has 14 amino acids. Trimming stripped 4 bases from V and 7 bases from J, with 12 bases between. This TCR was recovered from a man in his fifties or sixties in good health and CMV-seropositive. The V call is TRBV5-1, the J call TRBJ1-6; a weak D match, TRBD1 (5 bases). Sequencing was done on a sample of PBMCs. This chain's CDR3 is CASSGGTENSPLHF. The CDR3 DNA sequence: TGCGCCAGCAGCGGGGGGACGGAGAATTCACCCCTCCACTTT.